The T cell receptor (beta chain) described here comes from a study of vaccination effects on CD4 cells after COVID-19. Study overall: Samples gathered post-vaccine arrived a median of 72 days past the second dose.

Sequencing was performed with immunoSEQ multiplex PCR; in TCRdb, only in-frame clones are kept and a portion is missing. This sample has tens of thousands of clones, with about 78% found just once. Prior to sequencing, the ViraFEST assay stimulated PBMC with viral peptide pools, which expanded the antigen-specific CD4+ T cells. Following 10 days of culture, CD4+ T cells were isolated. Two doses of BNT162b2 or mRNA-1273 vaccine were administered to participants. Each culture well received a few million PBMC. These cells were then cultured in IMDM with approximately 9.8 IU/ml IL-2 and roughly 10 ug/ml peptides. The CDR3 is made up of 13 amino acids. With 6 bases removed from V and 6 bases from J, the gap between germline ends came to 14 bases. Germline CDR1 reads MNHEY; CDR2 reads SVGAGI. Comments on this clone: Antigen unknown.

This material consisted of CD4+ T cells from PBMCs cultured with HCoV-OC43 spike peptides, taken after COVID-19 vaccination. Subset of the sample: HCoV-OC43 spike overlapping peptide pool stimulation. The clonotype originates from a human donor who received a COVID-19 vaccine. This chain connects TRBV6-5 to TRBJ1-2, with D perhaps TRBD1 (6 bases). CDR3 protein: CASSPRGSNGYTF. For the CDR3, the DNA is TGTGCCAGCAGCCCCAGGGGCAGCAATGGCTACACCTTC.